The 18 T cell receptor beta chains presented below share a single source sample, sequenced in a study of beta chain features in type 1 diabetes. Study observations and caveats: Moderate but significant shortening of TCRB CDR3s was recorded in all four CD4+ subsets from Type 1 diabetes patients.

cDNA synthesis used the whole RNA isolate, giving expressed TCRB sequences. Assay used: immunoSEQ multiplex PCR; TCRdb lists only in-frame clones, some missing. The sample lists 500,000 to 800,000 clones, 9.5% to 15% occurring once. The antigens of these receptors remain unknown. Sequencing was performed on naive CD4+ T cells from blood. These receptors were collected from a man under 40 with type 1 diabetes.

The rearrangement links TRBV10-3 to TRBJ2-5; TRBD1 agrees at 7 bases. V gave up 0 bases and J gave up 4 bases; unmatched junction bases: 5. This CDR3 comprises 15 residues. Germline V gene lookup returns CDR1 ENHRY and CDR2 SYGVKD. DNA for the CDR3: TGTGCCATCAGTGAGTCCCGGGACAGCGGAGAGACCCAGTACTTC. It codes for CAISESRDSGETQYF.

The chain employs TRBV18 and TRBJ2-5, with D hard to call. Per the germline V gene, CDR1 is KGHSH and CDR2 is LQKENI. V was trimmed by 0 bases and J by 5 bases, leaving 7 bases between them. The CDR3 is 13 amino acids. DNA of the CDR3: TGTGCCAGCTCACCACCCACGTTGGAGACCCAGTACTTC. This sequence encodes CASSPPTLETQYF. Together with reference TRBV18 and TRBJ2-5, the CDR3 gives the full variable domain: NAGVMQNPRHLVRRRGQEARLRCSPMKGHSHVYWYRQLPEEGLKFMVYLQKENIIDESGMPKERFSAEFPKEGPSILRIQQVVRGDSAAYFCASSPPTLETQYFGPGTRLLVL.

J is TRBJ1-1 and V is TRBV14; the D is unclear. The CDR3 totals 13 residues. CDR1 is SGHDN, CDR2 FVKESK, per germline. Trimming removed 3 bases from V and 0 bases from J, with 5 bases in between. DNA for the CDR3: TGTGCCAGCAGCCAGCAGGTGAACACTGAAGCTTTCTTT. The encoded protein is CASSQQVNTEAFF. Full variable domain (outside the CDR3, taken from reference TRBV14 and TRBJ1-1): EAGVTQFPSHSVIEKGQTVTLRCDPISGHDNLYWYRRVMGKEIKFLLHFVKESKQDESGMPNNRFLAERTGGTYSTLKVQPAELEDSGVYFCASSQQVNTEAFFGQGTRLTVV.

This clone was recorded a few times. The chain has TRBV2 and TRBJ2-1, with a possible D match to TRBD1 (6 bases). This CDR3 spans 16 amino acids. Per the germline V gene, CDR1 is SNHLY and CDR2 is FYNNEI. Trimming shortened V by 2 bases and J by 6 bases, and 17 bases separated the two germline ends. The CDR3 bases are TGTGCCAGCAGTGAAACGCGGTCCCGACAGGCCAATGAGCAGTTCTTC. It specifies CASSETRSRQANEQFF.

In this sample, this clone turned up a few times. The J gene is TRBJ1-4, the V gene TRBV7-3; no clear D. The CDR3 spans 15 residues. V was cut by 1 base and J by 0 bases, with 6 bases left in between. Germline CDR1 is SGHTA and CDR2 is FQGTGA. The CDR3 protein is CASSLSAATNEKLFF. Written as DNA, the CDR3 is TGTGCCAGCAGCTTAAGCGCTGCAACTAATGAAAAACTGTTTTTT.

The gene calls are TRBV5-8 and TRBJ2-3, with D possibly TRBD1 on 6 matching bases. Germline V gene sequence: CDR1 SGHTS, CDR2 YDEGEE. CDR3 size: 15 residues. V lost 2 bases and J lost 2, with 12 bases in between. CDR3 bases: TGTGCCAGCAGCTTCACAGGGACCACCACAGATACGCAGTATTTT. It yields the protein CASSFTGTTTDTQYF.

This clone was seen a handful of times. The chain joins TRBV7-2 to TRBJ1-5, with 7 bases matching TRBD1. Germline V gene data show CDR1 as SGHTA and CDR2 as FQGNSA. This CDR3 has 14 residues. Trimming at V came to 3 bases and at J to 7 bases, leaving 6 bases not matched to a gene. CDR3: CASSFTGVGQPQHF. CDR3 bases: TGTGCCAGCAGCTTTACAGGGGTTGGACAGCCCCAGCATTTT.

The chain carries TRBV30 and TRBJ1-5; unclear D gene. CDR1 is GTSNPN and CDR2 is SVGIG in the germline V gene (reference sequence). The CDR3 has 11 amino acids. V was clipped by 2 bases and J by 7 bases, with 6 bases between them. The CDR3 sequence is CAWSTGQPQHF. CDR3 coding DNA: TGTGCCTGGAGTACCGGCCAGCCCCAGCATTTT.

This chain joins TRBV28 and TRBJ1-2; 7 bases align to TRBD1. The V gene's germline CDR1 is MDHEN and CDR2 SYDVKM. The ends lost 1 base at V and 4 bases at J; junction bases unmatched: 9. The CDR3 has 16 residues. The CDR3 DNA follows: TGTGCCAGCAGTTTATCAGCAGGGGGACCCCTCTATGGCTACACCTTC. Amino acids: CASSLSAGGPLYGYTF.

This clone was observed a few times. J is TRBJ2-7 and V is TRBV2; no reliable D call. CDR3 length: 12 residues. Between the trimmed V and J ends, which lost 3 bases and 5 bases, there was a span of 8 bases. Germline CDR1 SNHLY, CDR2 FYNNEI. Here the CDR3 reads CASSDGADEQYF. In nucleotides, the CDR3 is TGTGCCAGCAGTGACGGTGCGGACGAGCAGTACTTC.

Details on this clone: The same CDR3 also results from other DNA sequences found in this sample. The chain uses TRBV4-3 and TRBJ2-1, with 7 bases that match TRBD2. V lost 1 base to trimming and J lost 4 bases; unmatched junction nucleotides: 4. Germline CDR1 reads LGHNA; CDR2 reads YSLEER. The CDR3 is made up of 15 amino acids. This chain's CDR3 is CASSQGGGSYNEQFF. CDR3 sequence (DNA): TGCGCCAGCAGCCAAGGGGGGGGATCTTACAATGAGCAGTTCTTC.

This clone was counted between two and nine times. For the CDR3, the DNA is TGTGCCACCAGCAGAGAGGGGATACGCTCCTACAATGAGCAGTTCTTC. Protein sequence: CATSREGIRSYNEQFF. The V and J genes are TRBV15 and TRBJ2-1; D is undetermined. CDR1 and CDR2 (germline): LNHNV, YYDKDF (reference sequence). The germline V and J ends were trimmed by 0 bases and 0 bases, with 9 bases remaining between them. The CDR3 has 16 residues.

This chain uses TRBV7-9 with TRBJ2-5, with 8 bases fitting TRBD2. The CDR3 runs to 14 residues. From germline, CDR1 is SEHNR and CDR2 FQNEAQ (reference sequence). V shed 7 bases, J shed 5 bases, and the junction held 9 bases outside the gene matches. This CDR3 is CASTSAAGDETQYF. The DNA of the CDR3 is TGTGCCAGCACCTCGGCAGCGGGGGACGAGACCCAGTACTTC.

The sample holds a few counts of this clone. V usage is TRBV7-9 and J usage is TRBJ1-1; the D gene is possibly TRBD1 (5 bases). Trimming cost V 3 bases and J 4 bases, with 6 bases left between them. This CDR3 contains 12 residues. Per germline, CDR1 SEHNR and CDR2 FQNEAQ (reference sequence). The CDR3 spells CASSFGTTEAFF. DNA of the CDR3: TGTGCCAGCAGCTTTGGGACCACTGAAGCTTTCTTT.

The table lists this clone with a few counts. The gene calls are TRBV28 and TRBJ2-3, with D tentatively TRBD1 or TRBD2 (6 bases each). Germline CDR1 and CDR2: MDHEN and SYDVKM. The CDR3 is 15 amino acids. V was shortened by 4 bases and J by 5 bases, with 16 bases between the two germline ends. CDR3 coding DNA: TGTGCCAGCAGTTCCGTGGGGGGCCGGGGAGATACGCAGTATTTT. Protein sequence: CASSSVGGRGDTQYF.

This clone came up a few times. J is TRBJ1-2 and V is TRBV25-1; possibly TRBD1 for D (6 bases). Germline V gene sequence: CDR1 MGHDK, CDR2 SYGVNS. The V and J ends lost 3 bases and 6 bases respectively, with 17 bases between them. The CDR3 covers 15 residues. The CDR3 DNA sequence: TGTGCCAGCAGTGAGTCGCCCGGGGGCATACATGGCTACACCTTC. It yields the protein CASSESPGGIHGYTF.

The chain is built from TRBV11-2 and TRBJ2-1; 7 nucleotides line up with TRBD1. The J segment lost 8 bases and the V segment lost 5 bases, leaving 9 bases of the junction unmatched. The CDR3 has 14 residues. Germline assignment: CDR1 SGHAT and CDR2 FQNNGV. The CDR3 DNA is TGTGCCAGCAGCCTAAGACAGGGTTGGGATGAGCAGTTCTTC. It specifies CASSLRQGWDEQFF.

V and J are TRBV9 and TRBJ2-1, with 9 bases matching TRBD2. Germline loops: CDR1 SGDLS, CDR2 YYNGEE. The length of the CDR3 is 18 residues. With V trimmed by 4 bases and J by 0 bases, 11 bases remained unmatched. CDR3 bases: TGTGCCAGCAGCCAGGTCGCAGCGGGGGGACTCTCCTACAATGAGCAGTTCTTC. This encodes CASSQVAAGGLSYNEQFF.